The rows below give T cell receptor beta chains drawn from one sample of a study of OX40 agonist ivuxolimab in advanced cancers. Here immunoSEQ multiplex PCR was the method, and the copy in TCRdb shows in-frame clones only, minus some. The sample has tens of thousands of clones, 70% to 90% seen once. Source: CD4+ or CD8+ T cells sorted from blood, taken in a trial of the OX40 agonist ivuxolimab. The receptors were gathered from an adult with an advanced solid tumor such as melanoma, head and neck, liver or kidney cancer. Each CDR3 is given with its conserved first and last residue. The order of the fields is J gene, D gene, V gene, CDR3 DNA, CDR3 protein. A D gene is named only where the DNA matches it firmly.

J gene: TRBJ2-5
D gene: -
V gene: TRBV5-4
CDR3 DNA: TGTGCCAGCAGCTCGTCGGACTACCAAGAGACCCAGTACTTC
CDR3 protein: CASSSSDYQETQYF

J gene: TRBJ2-3
D gene: TRBD1
V gene: TRBV5-1
CDR3 DNA: TGCGCCAGCAGGTTTTCCGGGACAGGGACCGCAGATACGCAGTATTTT
CDR3 protein: CASRFSGTGTADTQYF

J gene: TRBJ2-7
D gene: TRBD2
V gene: TRBV15
CDR3 DNA: TGTGCCACCAGCAGGGCGGGGGGATCCTACGAGCAGTACTTC
CDR3 protein: CATSRAGGSYEQYF

J gene: TRBJ1-1
D gene: -
V gene: TRBV27
CDR3 DNA: TGTGCCAGCAGTTTACGGGGGGGCACGCCTGAAGCTTTCTTT
CDR3 protein: CASSLRGGTPEAFF

J gene: TRBJ2-7
D gene: TRBD2
V gene: TRBV7-3
CDR3 DNA: TGTGCCAGCAGCTTAACTCCAAAGCGAAGCGGGGGGCCCCACGAGCAGTACTTC
CDR3 protein: CASSLTPKRSGGPHEQYF

J gene: TRBJ2-7
D gene: -
V gene: TRBV27
CDR3 DNA: TGTGCCAGCAGTTCGTCTCTACCCCAGGGGCAGTACTTC
CDR3 protein: CASSSSLPQGQYF

J gene: TRBJ1-5
D gene: TRBD1
V gene: TRBV2
CDR3 DNA: TGTGCCAGCAGTTTACAGGGGGTCAATCAGCCCCAGCATTTT
CDR3 protein: CASSLQGVNQPQHF

J gene: TRBJ2-1
D gene: -
V gene: TRBV5-6
CDR3 DNA: TGTGCCAGCAGCTTGGAGGTGGGGTCCGGGGACAATGAGCAGTTCTTC
CDR3 protein: CASSLEVGSGDNEQFF

J gene: TRBJ1-1
D gene: -
V gene: TRBV5-4
CDR3 DNA: TGTGCCAGCAGCTTGGGTCTGAACACTGAAGCTTTCTTT
CDR3 protein: CASSLGLNTEAFF

J gene: TRBJ2-5
D gene: -
V gene: TRBV2
CDR3 DNA: TGTGCCAGCAGAGGGGGGGGCGTGGAGACCCAGTACTTC
CDR3 protein: CASRGGGVETQYF

J gene: TRBJ1-2
D gene: -
V gene: TRBV6-6
CDR3 DNA: TGTGCCAGCAGTAAAATACAGGGAGGATTTCACTATGGCTACACCTTC
CDR3 protein: CASSKIQGGFHYGYTF